A selection of T cell receptor beta chains follows, all from one sample in a study of blood T cell repertoires in COVID-19. Libraries were prepared by immunoSEQ multiplex PCR; TCRdb keeps only in-frame clonotypes and omits some of them. Of around 25,000 clones detected, around nine tenths appear once; the ten largest clones hold 5% to 5.5%. The specimen was peripheral blood. The receptors stem from a man between 50 and 59 years old with active COVID-19. The CDR3 runs from the conserved cysteine through the conserved F or W. A D gene is named only where the DNA matches it firmly. The size entry is marked missing in some rows and otherwise reads once, few, many or a size class.

V	D	J	size	CDR3	DNA
TRBV3-1/TRBV3-2	TRBD2	TRBJ2-1	NA	CASSSRRPSGRAGDEQFF	TGTGCCAGCAGCTCCCGCCGCCCCAGCGGGAGGGCCGGCGATGAGCAGTTCTTC
TRBV7-8	NA	TRBJ2-2	NA	CASSLVALAETNTGELFF	TGTGCCAGCAGCTTAGTAGCTTTAGCGGAGACGAACACCGGGGAGCTGTTTTTT
TRBV7-8	TRBD2	TRBJ2-1	NA	CASSKGLAGGNEQFF	TGTGCCAGCAGCAAGGGACTAGCGGGAGGAAATGAGCAGTTCTTC
TRBV4-3	TRBD2	TRBJ2-7	NA	CASSQVSSGSYEQYF	TGCGCCAGCAGCCAAGTCTCTAGCGGGAGTTACGAGCAGTACTTC
TRBV7-9	NA	TRBJ2-7	NA	CASSLVRSGEQYF	TGTGCCAGCAGCTTAGTCCGTTCGGGGGAGCAGTACTTC
TRBV28	NA	TRBJ1-1	NA	CASSLLIFDSLNTEAFF	TGTGCCAGCAGTTTATTAATTTTCGACAGCCTGAACACTGAAGCTTTCTTT
TRBV27	NA	TRBJ1-1	NA	CASNTGGLNTEAFF	TGTGCCAGCAACACCGGGGGGCTTAACACTGAAGCTTTCTTT
TRBV5-1	NA	TRBJ2-6	NA	CASSLVQGGAGANVLTF	TGCGCCAGCAGCTTGGTCCAGGGTGGCGCGGGGGCCAACGTCCTGACTTTC
TRBV27	TRBD1	TRBJ1-4	NA	CASSPRGSPPEKLFF	TGTGCCAGCAGTCCCAGGGGGTCGCCACCTGAAAAACTGTTTTTT
TRBV11-3	NA	TRBJ1-3	NA	CASRGLNGNTIYF	TGTGCCAGCAGGGGGCTGAATGGAAACACCATATATTTT
TRBV6-5	NA	TRBJ1-6	NA	CASSYSIHSGNSPLHF	TGTGCCAGCAGTTACTCGATACACTCGGGGAATTCACCCCTCCACTTT
TRBV2	TRBD2	TRBJ2-3	NA	CASSVSGGGGDTQYF	TGTGCCAGCAGTGTTAGCGGGGGCGGGGGGGATACGCAGTATTTT
TRBV11-3	NA	TRBJ2-1	NA	CASSPRQGAGDEQFF	TGTGCCAGCAGCCCCCGCCAGGGGGCGGGGGATGAGCAGTTCTTC
TRBV5-5	TRBD2	TRBJ2-3	NA	CASSTQGGRVADTQYF	TGTGCCAGCAGCACCCAAGGCGGGAGGGTCGCAGATACGCAGTATTTT
TRBV28	NA	TRBJ2-3	NA	CASNSQRPLSTDTQYF	TGTGCCAGCAACTCGCAGCGACCATTATCCACAGATACGCAGTATTTT
TRBV5-6	TRBD1	TRBJ2-5	once	CASSLVTGVSLTLGTQYF	TGTGCCAGCAGCTTGGTGACAGGGGTGAGCCTGACGCTTGGGACCCAGTACTTC
TRBV11-3	NA	TRBJ2-1	NA	CASSPEESGGYNEQFF	TGTGCCAGCAGCCCCGAGGAAAGCGGAGGCTACAATGAGCAGTTCTTC
TRBV4-2	TRBD1	TRBJ1-1	once	CASSQGTGVTEAFF	TGTGCCAGCAGCCAAGGGACAGGGGTCACGGAAGCTTTCTTT
TRBV28	TRBD2	TRBJ2-3	few	CASSWLTSGRVGTDTQYF	TGTGCCAGCAGTTGGTTGACTAGCGGGAGGGTGGGCACAGATACGCAGTATTTT
TRBV6-2/TRBV6-3	NA	TRBJ2-1	NA	CASSYSGDYNEQFF	TGTGCCAGCAGTTACTCGGGAGACTACAATGAGCAGTTCTTC
TRBV6-5	NA	TRBJ2-2	NA	CAGARQEFTGELFF	TGTGCCGGGGCAAGACAGGAGTTCACCGGGGAGCTGTTTTTT
TRBV11-3	TRBD2	TRBJ2-7	NA	CASSLESWRGADYEQYF	TGTGCCAGCAGCTTAGAGTCTTGGCGGGGGGCTGATTACGAGCAGTACTTC
TRBV5-4	TRBD2	TRBJ2-3	NA	CASSLGGSGRAVDTQYF	TGTGCCAGCAGCTTGGGGGGTAGCGGGAGGGCCGTAGATACGCAGTATTTT
TRBV6-5	NA	TRBJ2-3	NA	CASRRPGGDTQYF	TGTGCCAGCAGGAGACCAGGGGGGGATACGCAGTATTTT
TRBV21-1	NA	TRBJ1-6	NA	CASSKGVGEKALHF	TGTGCCAGCAGCAAAGGGGTAGGGGAAAAGGCCCTCCACTTT
TRBV13	NA	TRBJ2-5	NA	CASSLIPGEETQYF	TGTGCCAGCAGCTTAATCCCGGGTGAAGAGACCCAGTACTTC